This T cell receptor beta chain is drawn from a study of CD8+ T cells in alopecia areata. About the study: Those treated were given oral tofacitinib at 5 to 10 mg twice daily.

Findings and caveats of the study: Links between baseline CD8+ expansion and response need larger treated cohorts. Alopecia totalis/universalis scalp especially showed more expanded CD8+ clones than normal scalp.

The treatment here: oral pan-JAK inhibitor, 5-10 mg twice daily. Collection of lesional scalp punch biopsies and peripheral blood was performed in alopecia areata patients. The CDR3 has 12 residues. Germline V gene sequence: CDR1 MNHEY, CDR2 SVGAGI. With 7 bases clipped from V and 6 bases from J, the junction kept 3 bases outside the gene matches. Details on this clone: The antigen remains undetermined.

Following extraction, RNA underwent reverse transcription to cDNA, which served as the sequencing template. Measured with immunoSEQ multiplex PCR; TCRdb has only the in-frame clones, and not every one. This table has about 180,000 clones, approximately 49% appearing once. Sequencing used CD8+ T cells sorted from blood, obtained at week 52, from a patient treated with tofacitinib. V gene TRBV6-5 combines with J gene TRBJ2-1; TRBD1 aligns across 7 bases. This receptor was obtained from a human donor with alopecia areata. CDR3 protein: CASTDRVNEQFF. CDR3 in DNA: TGTGCCAGCACCGACAGGGTCAATGAGCAGTTCTTC.